This TCR beta chain is from a study of tumor-infiltrating lymphocytes in primary liver carcinoma. Study background: Donors had hepatocellular carcinoma or combined HCC and intrahepatic cholangiocarcinoma.

This clonotype was observed at least ten times. Co-extracted RNA and DNA came from approximately 20-30 mg of unsorted bulk tissue. A constant-region primer served to make TCR beta cDNA from about 0.5 ug total RNA. ARM-PCR, slightly modified, supplied the TCR beta libraries through three nested multiplex PCR rounds. It was with TRBV1-TRBV30 forward primers and a C-beta reverse primer that the first two PCR rounds were run, at about 9 cycles each. From the multiplex PCR reads, TCRdb called clonotypes with MiXCR, one entry per CDR3 protein. The table has around 81,000 distinct CDR3 sequences, over 70% seen once; the top ten hold around 15%. V shed 6 bases and J shed 6 bases, with 19 bases lying between them. Germline V gene sequence: CDR1 MNHEY, CDR2 SVGAGI. The CDR3 extends over 15 amino acids.

The sequenced sample consisted of liver tumor tissue from sampling region 4. The subset here: tumor region T4, right-lateral pole. V usage is TRBV6-5 and J usage is TRBJ2-3; D gene uncertain. The clonotype was recovered from a woman aged 55 to 70 with primary liver carcinoma and hepatitis B virus infection. The CDR3 region has the DNA TGTGCCAGCAGCACCAGCGTCCAACGTCGGGATACGCAGTATTTT. Amino acids: CASSTSVQRRDTQYF.